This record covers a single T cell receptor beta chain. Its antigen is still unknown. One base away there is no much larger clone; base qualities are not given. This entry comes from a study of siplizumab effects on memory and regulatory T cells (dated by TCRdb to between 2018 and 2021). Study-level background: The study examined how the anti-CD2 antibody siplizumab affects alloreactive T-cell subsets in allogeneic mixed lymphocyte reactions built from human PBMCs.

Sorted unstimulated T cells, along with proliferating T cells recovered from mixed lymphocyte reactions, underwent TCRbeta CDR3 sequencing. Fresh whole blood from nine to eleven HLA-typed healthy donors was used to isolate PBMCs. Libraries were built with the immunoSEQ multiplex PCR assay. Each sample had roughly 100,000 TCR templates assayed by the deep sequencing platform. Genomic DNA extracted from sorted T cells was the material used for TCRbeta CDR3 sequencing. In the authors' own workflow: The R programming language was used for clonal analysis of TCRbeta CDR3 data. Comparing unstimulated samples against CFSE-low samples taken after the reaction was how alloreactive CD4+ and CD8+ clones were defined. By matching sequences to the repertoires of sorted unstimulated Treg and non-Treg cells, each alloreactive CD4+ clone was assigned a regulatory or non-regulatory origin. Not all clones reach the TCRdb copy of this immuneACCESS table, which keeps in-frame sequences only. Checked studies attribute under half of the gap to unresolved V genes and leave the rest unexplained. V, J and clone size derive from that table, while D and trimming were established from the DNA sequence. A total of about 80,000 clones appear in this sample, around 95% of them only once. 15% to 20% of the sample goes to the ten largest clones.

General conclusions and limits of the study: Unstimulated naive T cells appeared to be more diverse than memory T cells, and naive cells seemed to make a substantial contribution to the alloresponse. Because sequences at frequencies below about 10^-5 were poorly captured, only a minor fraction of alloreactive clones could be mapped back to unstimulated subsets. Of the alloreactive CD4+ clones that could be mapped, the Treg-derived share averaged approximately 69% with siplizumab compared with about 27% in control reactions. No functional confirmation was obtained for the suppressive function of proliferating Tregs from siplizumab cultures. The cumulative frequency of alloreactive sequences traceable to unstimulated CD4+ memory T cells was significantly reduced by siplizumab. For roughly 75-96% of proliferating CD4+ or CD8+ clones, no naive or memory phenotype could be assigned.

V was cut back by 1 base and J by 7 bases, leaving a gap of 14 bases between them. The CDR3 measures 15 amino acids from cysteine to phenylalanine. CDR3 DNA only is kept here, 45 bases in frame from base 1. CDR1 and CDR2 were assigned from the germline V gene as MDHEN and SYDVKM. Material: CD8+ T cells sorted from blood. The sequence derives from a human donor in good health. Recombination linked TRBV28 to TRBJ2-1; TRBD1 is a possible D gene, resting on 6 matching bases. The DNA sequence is TGTGCCAGCAGTTTATACAGGGAAGGGGGAAATGAGCAGTTCTTC. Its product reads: CASSLYREGGNEQFF.